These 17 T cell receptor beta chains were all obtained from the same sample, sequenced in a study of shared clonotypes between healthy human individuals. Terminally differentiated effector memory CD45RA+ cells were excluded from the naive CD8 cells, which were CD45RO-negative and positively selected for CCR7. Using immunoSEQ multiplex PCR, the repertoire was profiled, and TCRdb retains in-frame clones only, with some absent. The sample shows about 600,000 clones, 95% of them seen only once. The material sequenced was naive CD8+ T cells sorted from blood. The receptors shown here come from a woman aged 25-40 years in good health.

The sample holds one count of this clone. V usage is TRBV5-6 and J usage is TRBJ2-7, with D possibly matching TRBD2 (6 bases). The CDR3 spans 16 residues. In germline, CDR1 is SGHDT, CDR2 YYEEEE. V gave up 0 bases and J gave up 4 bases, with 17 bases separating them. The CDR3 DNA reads TGTGCCAGCAGCTTGGCCGCAGGAGGGAGTAAGTACGAGCAGTACTTC. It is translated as CASSLAAGGSKYEQYF.

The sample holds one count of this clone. This CDR3 is CASRTSGGKYNEQFF. The CDR3 DNA follows: TGTGCCAGCAGGACCAGTGGCGGGAAGTACAATGAGCAGTTCTTC. The V call is TRBV6-6, the J call TRBJ2-1, with a possible D match to TRBD2 (6 bases). Trimming pared 6 bases from V and 4 bases from J, leaving 16 bases between. Germline CDR1 reads MNHNY; CDR2 reads SVGAGI (reference sequence). The CDR3 spans 15 residues.

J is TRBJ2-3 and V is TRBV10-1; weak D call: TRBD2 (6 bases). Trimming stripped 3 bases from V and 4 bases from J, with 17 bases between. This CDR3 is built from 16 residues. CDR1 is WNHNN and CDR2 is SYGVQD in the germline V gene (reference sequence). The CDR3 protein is CASSDFSGGASDTQYF. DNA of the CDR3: TGCGCCAGCAGTGACTTTTCCGGCGGGGCTTCAGATACGCAGTATTTT.

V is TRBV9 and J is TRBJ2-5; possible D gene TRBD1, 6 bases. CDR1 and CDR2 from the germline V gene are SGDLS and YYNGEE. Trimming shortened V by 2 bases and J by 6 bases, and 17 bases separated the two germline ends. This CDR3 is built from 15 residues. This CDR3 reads CASSVSRGSLKTQYF. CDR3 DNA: TGTGCCAGCAGCGTTTCAAGGGGGAGTCTGAAGACCCAGTACTTC.

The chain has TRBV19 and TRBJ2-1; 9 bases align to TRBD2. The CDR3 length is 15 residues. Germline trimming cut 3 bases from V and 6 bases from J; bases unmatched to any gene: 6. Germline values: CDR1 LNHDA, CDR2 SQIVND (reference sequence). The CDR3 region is CASSIGDSGSNEQFF. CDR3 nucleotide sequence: TGTGCCAGTAGTATCGGTGATAGCGGGAGCAATGAGCAGTTCTTC.

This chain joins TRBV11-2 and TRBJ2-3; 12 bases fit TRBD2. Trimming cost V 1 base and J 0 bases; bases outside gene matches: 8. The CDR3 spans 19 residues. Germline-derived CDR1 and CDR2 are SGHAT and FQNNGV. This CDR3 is CASSLVLSSGRESTDTQYF. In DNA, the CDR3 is TGTGCCAGCAGCTTAGTTCTTTCTAGCGGGAGGGAAAGCACAGATACGCAGTATTTT.

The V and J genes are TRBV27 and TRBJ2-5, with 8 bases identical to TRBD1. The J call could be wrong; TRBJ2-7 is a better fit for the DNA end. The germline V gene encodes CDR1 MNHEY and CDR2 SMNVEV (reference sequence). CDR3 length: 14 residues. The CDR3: CASSLAGGRDEQYF. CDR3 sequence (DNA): TGTGCCAGCAGTTTGGCAGGGGGCAGAGACGAGCAGTACTTC.

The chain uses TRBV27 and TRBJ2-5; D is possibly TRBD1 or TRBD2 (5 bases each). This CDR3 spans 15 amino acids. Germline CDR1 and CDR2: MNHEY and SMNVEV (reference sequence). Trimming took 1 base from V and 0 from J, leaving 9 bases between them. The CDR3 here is CASSLLGTDQETQYF. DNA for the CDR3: TGTGCCAGCAGTTTATTGGGGACGGACCAAGAGACCCAGTACTTC.

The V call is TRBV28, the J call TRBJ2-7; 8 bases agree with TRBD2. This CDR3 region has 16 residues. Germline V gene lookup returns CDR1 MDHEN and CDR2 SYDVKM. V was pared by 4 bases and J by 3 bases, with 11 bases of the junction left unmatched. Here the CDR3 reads CASSSPLSGRNYEQYF. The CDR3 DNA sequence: TGTGCCAGCAGTTCGCCTTTAAGCGGGAGAAACTACGAGCAGTACTTC.

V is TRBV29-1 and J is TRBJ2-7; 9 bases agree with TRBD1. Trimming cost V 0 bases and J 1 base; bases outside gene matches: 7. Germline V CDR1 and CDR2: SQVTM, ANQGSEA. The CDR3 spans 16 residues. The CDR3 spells CSVEDPTGTGSYEQYF. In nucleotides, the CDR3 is TGCAGCGTTGAAGATCCCACCGGGACAGGGTCCTACGAGCAGTACTTC.

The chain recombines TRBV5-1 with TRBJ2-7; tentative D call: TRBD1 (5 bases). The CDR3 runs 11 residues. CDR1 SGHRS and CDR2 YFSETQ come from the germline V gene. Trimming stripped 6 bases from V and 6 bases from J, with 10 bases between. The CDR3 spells CASNQGPEQYF. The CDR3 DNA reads TGCGCCAGCAATCAGGGTCCCGAGCAGTACTTC.

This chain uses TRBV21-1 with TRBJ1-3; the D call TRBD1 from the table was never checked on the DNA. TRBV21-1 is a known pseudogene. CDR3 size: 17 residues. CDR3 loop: CASSIPKQVSSGNTIYF. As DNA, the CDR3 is TGTGCCAGCAGCATACCTAAACAGGTATCCTCTGGAAACACCATATATTTT.

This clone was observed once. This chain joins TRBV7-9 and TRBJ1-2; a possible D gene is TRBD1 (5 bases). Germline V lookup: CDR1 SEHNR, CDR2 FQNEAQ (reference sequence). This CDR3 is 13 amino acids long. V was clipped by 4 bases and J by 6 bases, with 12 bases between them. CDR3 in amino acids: CASSSAGYHGYTF. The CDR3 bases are TGTGCCAGCAGCTCCGCAGGGTATCATGGCTACACCTTC.

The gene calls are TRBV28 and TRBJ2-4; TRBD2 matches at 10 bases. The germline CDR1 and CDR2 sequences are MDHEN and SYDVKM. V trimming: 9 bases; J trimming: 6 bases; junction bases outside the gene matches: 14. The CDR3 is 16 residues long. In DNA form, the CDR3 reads TGTGCCAGTTCCGGACTAGCGGAAATGCGCGGAAACATTCAGTACTTC. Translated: CASSGLAEMRGNIQYF.

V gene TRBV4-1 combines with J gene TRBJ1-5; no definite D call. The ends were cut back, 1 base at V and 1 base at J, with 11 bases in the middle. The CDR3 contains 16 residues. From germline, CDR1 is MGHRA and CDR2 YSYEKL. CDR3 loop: CASSQVVWGSNQPQHF. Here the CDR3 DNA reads TGCGCCAGCAGCCAAGTAGTATGGGGAAGCAATCAGCCCCAGCATTTT.

CDR3 DNA: TGTGCCAGCCTCAGAGAGGTTTCGGGGGAAGGGACCGGGGAGCTGTTTTTT. Its translation is CASLREVSGEGTGELFF. The gene calls are TRBV27 and TRBJ2-2; tentative D call: TRBD2 (6 bases). Germline loops: CDR1 MNHEY, CDR2 SMNVEV (reference sequence). This CDR3 spans 17 amino acids. V was clipped by 8 bases and J by 5 bases, with 24 bases between them.

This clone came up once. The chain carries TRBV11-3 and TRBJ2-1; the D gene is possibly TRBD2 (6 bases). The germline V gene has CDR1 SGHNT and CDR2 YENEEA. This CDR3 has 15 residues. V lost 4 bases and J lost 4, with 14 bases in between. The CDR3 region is CASSSRDLPYNEQFF. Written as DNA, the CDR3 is TGTGCCAGCAGCTCCCGGGACTTACCTTACAATGAGCAGTTCTTC.